These 11 T cell receptor beta chains were sequenced from one sample in a study of spatial heterogeneity in lung cancer. The time point denotes: sample taken at primary tumor resection. One entry per CDR3 protein, called by TCRdb with MiXCR from the 5' RACE reads. The table records tens of thousands of distinct CDR3 sequences, around 12% of them present only once. The sequenced sample was PBMCs, obtained at surgery. The receptor source for this set is a male donor with early-stage non-small cell lung cancer.

This clonotype was counted between two and nine times. The genes are TRBV5-1 and TRBJ1-4; 7 positions agree with TRBD1. Per germline, CDR1 SGHRS and CDR2 YFSETQ. The J segment lost 5 bases and the V segment lost 2 bases, leaving 3 bases of the junction unmatched. This CDR3 has 14 amino acids. Here the CDR3 reads CASSLKTGNEKLFF. CDR3 nucleotides: TGCGCCAGCAGCTTAAAGACAGGGAATGAAAAACTGTTTTTT. Using reference TRBV5-1 and TRBJ1-4 for the parts outside the CDR3, the full variable domain is KAGVTQTPRYLIKTRGQQVTLSCSPISGHRSVSWYQQTPGQGLQFLFEYFSETQRNKGNFPGRFSGRQFSNSRSEMNVSTLELGDSALYLCASSLKTGNEKLFFGSGTQLSVL.

V gene TRBV20-1 combines with J gene TRBJ2-1, with TRBD2 matching 12 bases. Losses at the gene ends were 0 bases for V and 10 bases for J; bases not matched to a gene: 10. The CDR3 totals 16 residues. CDR1 is DFQATT, CDR2 SNEGSKA, per germline (reference sequence). CDR3 bases: TGCAGTGCTAGAGATCACCTAGCGGGAGGGCCTCGGGAGCAGTTCTTC. This sequence encodes CSARDHLAGGPREQFF.

Many counts were recorded for this clonotype. The V and J genes are TRBV9 and TRBJ2-4; 9 nucleotides agree with TRBD1. The CDR3 runs to 17 residues. Per the germline V gene, CDR1 is SGDLS and CDR2 is YYNGEE. V lost 3 bases, J lost 0 bases, and 7 bases stayed unmatched. CDR3 loop: CASSEGQGPAAKNIQYF. The CDR3 DNA reads as TGTGCCAGCAGCGAGGGACAGGGCCCCGCAGCCAAAAACATTCAGTACTTC. The full variable domain, rest sourced from reference TRBV9 and TRBJ2-4, is DSGVTQTPKHLITATGQRVTLRCSPRSGDLSVYWYQQSLDQGLQFLIQYYNGEERAKGNILERFSAQQFPDLHSELNLSSLELGDSALYFCASSEGQGPAAKNIQYFGAGTRLSVL.

This chain uses TRBV19 with TRBJ2-2; 12 bases are a match to TRBD2. The junction had 6 bases not matched to a gene; V was cut back by 7 bases and J by 6 bases. Germline V gives CDR1 LNHDA, CDR2 SQIVND (reference sequence). The CDR3 extends over 15 amino acids. CDR3: CASTRLAGAPGELFF. The CDR3 DNA reads TGTGCCAGTACCCGACTAGCGGGGGCACCCGGGGAGCTGTTTTTT.

The chain couples TRBV7-9 to TRBJ2-1; D not certain. CDR1 and CDR2 from the germline V gene are SEHNR and FQNEAQ (reference sequence). V shed 4 bases and J shed 4 bases, with 14 bases lying between them. CDR3 size: 15 residues. The CDR3 region is CASSSYITGYNEQFF. The CDR3 nucleotides are TGTGCCAGCAGCTCGTACATAACCGGATACAATGAGCAGTTCTTC.

The CDR3: CSAKLDGRSYNEQFF. The CDR3 DNA follows: TGCAGTGCTAAGCTGGACGGACGTTCCTACAATGAGCAGTTCTTC. This chain uses TRBV20-1 with TRBJ2-1; D is unclear. Germline CDR1 reads DFQATT; CDR2 reads SNEGSKA (reference sequence). The germline V and J ends were trimmed by 4 bases and 1 base, with 14 bases remaining between them. This CDR3 has 15 residues.

This clonotype showed up just a few times. The chain uses TRBV23-1 and TRBJ1-1, with 8 bases identical to TRBD1. TRBV23-1 is an ORF, and what it does is uncertain. The trim removed 6 bases at V and 0 bases at J, leaving 6 bases unmatched. The length of the CDR3 is 15 residues. CDR3 sequence reads: CASRRNRGMNTEAFF. CDR3 DNA: TGCGCCAGCAGGCGCAACAGGGGGATGAACACTGAAGCTTTCTTT.

V gene TRBV7-6 combines with J gene TRBJ2-7; 7 bases align to TRBD1. With 3 bases clipped from V and 2 bases from J, the junction kept 4 bases outside the gene matches. CDR3 length equals 14 residues. CDR1 and CDR2 (germline): SGHVS, FNYEAQ. The CDR3 here is CASSLVGQTYEQYF. The CDR3 region has the DNA TGTGCCAGCAGCTTGGTGGGACAGACCTACGAGCAGTACTTC.

This clonotype was counted once. V usage is TRBV6-2 or TRBV6-3 and J usage is TRBJ2-5, with D perhaps TRBD1 (6 bases). The germline V and J ends were trimmed by 4 bases and 2 bases, with 11 bases remaining between them. The CDR3 extends over 14 amino acids. Germline V lookup: CDR1 MNHEY, CDR2 SVGEGT. CDR3 nucleotide sequence: TGTGCCAGCAGTTTCGACAGGCATCAAGAGACCCAGTACTTC. Translating gives CASSFDRHQETQYF.

This clonotype was observed at least ten times. CDR3 amino acids: CASSLQGDYGYTF. The DNA for the CDR3 is TGTGCCAGCAGCTTACAAGGGGACTATGGCTACACCTTC. The chain couples TRBV7-9 to TRBJ1-2, with D possibly being TRBD1 (5 bases). The CDR3 is 13 residues long. With 2 bases removed from V and 3 bases from J, the gap between germline ends came to 7 bases. Germline V gene lookup returns CDR1 SEHNR and CDR2 FQNEAQ (reference sequence).

The J gene is TRBJ2-3, the V gene TRBV27, with a possible D match to TRBD2 (6 bases). Germline CDR1 and CDR2: MNHEY and SMNVEV (reference sequence). This CDR3 has 13 residues. Trimming shortened V by 3 bases and J by 5 bases, and 9 bases separated the two germline ends. The CDR3 nucleotides are TGTGCCAGCAGTTTTTCGGGGGTAGATACGCAGTATTTT. This encodes CASSFSGVDTQYF.